The 30 T cell receptor beta chains given below trace back to one sample, sequenced in a study of T-cell memory formation after mild COVID-19. TCRdb ran MiXCR on the 5' RACE reads and lists one entry per CDR3 protein. The sample records about 350,000 distinct CDR3 sequences, around 13% being singletons. The sequencing input was PBMCs or a T cell subset sorted from them (not recorded which). The source of these receptors is a man aged 18 to 30 who had mild COVID-19 (a few samples of this study predate the infection). Cell type and time point are not known.

The chain uses TRBV7-8 and TRBJ2-2, with TRBD1 identical over 7 bases. The CDR3 contains 15 residues. J gave up 8 bases and V 2 bases, and 8 bases lay outside the gene matches. The germline V gene has CDR1 SGHVS and CDR2 FQNEAQ. The CDR3 coding sequence is TGTGCCAGCAGCTTAATGGGACAGACCCGAGGGGAGCTGTTTTTT. Protein product: CASSLMGQTRGELFF.

This clonotype was counted only a few times. The chain combines TRBV12-3 or TRBV12-4 with TRBJ2-7, with D hard to call. Trimming removed 7 bases from V and 6 bases from J, with 13 bases in between. There are 12 residues in the CDR3. CDR3 in DNA: TGTGCCAGCATTCCGGACCCTGGCGAGCAGTACGTC. Encoded protein: CASIPDPGEQYV.

V is TRBV5-4 and J is TRBJ2-7; D gene uncertain. The CDR3 sequence is 14 residues long. Germline V gene lookup returns CDR1 SGHNT and CDR2 YYREEE (reference sequence). V dropped 4 bases and J dropped 5 bases, with 16 bases sitting between them. The CDR3: CASSPPGRENEQYV. The CDR3 coding sequence is TGTGCCAGCAGCCCACCCGGTCGAGAAAACGAGCAGTACGTC.

The rearrangement joins TRBV6-5 to TRBJ1-1, with 9 bases fitting TRBD1. CDR3 length: 16 amino acids. V lost 4 bases and J lost 4; bases outside the gene matches: 10. CDR1 is MNHEY, CDR2 SVGAGI, per germline. CDR3 coding DNA: TGTGCCAGCAGTTTTAACCCGACAGGGGGAGTCACTGAAGCTTTCTTT. Translated, it gives CASSFNPTGGVTEAFF.

This clonotype was found a few times. The rearrangement joins TRBV12-3 or TRBV12-4 to TRBJ1-6; D unresolved. CDR3 length equals 12 residues. Trimming stripped 3 bases from V and 8 bases from J, with 5 bases between. The DNA for the CDR3 is TGTGCCAGCAGTTTTCGGGATTCACCCCTCCACTTT. Amino acids: CASSFRDSPLHF.

The DNA of the CDR3 is TGTGCCAGCAGCGTTAGCGGGGACCCAGATACGCAGTATTTT. Amino acids: CASSVSGDPDTQYF. J is TRBJ2-3 and V is TRBV9, with TRBD2 matching 8 bases. This CDR3 contains 14 residues. The V gene's germline CDR1 is SGDLS and CDR2 YYNGEE. V gave up 2 bases and J gave up 4 bases; unmatched junction bases: 3.

The V call is TRBV4-1, the J call TRBJ2-3; D is possibly TRBD2 (5 bases). Germline V gene sequence: CDR1 MGHRA, CDR2 YSYEKL. The germline V and J ends were trimmed by 1 base and 3 bases, with 20 bases remaining between them. This CDR3 comprises 18 residues. The CDR3 loop reads CASSQGPLDYGSTDTQYF. The CDR3 DNA is TGCGCCAGCAGCCAAGGCCCGTTAGACTACGGATCGACAGATACGCAGTATTTT.

A few counts support this clonotype. This chain connects TRBV4-3 to TRBJ2-2; D gene unclear. The CDR3 sequence is 16 residues long. The ends were cut back, 2 bases at V and 4 bases at J, with 14 bases in the middle. Germline V gene data show CDR1 as LGHNA and CDR2 as YSLEER. CDR3 sequence (DNA): TGCGCCAGCAGCCAATTCCCGCTCGGCGGCACCGGGGAGCTGTTTTTT. It codes for CASSQFPLGGTGELFF.

The chain uses TRBV6-5 and TRBJ1-2; tentatively, D is TRBD1 (5 bases). V gave up 0 bases and J gave up 1 base, with 9 bases separating them. CDR1 is MNHEY and CDR2 is SVGAGI in the germline V gene. The CDR3 is 15 residues long. CDR3 amino acids: CASSYSRQINYGYTF. CDR3 bases: TGTGCCAGCAGTTACTCGCGACAGATTAACTATGGCTACACCTTC.

This clonotype was counted only a few times. The chain joins TRBV7-9 to TRBJ2-7; tentative D call: TRBD2 (5 bases). This CDR3 has 14 amino acids. Trimming pared 7 bases from V and 0 bases from J, leaving 13 bases between. The V gene's germline CDR1 is SEHNR and CDR2 FQNEAQ (reference sequence). CDR3 sequence reads: CASIPLANSYEQYF. DNA of the CDR3: TGTGCCAGCATCCCCCTAGCAAACTCCTACGAGCAGTACTTC.

This clonotype appeared a few times. The gene calls are TRBV10-3 and TRBJ1-1; D not resolved. The CDR3 is made up of 13 amino acids. V was trimmed by 0 bases and J by 5 bases, leaving 7 bases between them. The germline V gene encodes CDR1 ENHRY and CDR2 SYGVKD. The CDR3 here is CAISESKGTEAFF. CDR3 DNA sequence: TGTGCCATCAGTGAGTCGAAGGGTACTGAAGCTTTCTTT.

V usage is TRBV28 and J usage is TRBJ2-2; TRBD1 aligns across 8 bases. V was pared by 3 bases and J by 1 base, with 4 bases of the junction left unmatched. The germline V gene encodes CDR1 MDHEN and CDR2 SYDVKM. This CDR3 comprises 16 residues. Here the CDR3 DNA reads TGTGCCAGCAGTTTGACCGGGACAGGGAACACCGGGGAGCTGTTTTTT. Its protein is CASSLTGTGNTGELFF. Full variable domain (outside the CDR3, taken from reference TRBV28 and TRBJ2-2): DVKVTQSSRYLVKRTGEKVFLECVQDMDHENMFWYRQDPGLGLRLIYFSYDVKMKEKGDIPEGYSVSREKKERFSLILESASTNQTSMYLCASSLTGTGNTGELFFGEGSRLTVL.

The J gene is TRBJ1-5, the V gene TRBV7-6, with 7 positions matching TRBD1. Germline V gene lookup returns CDR1 SGHVS and CDR2 FNYEAQ. V dropped 6 bases and J dropped 3; count of bases not matched to a gene: 5. The CDR3 consists of 14 residues. CDR3 DNA sequence: TGTGCCAGCAGTAGACAGGGAATCAATCAGCCCCAGCATTTT. The encoded protein is CASSRQGINQPQHF.

This clonotype was recorded a few times. The chain couples TRBV7-9 to TRBJ1-6, with D tentatively TRBD1 (5 bases). Trimming took 6 bases from V and 8 from J, leaving 17 bases between them. The length of the CDR3 is 15 residues. Germline lookup yields CDR1 SEHNR and CDR2 FQNEAQ (reference sequence). The CDR3 sequence: CASSDPKGPYSPLHF. The CDR3 DNA sequence: TGTGCCAGCAGTGACCCGAAGGGACCATATTCACCCCTCCACTTT.

The chain uses TRBV7-2 and TRBJ2-1; TRBD2 matches 8 bases. J gave up 8 bases and V 2 bases, and 8 bases lay outside the gene matches. The CDR3 has 15 residues. The germline V gene encodes CDR1 SGHTA and CDR2 FQGNSA. Written as DNA, the CDR3 is TGTGCCAGCAGCTTACTCGGGACTAGTGTCGATGAGCAGTTCTTC. Amino acids: CASSLLGTSVDEQFF.

Written as DNA, the CDR3 is TGTGCCAGCAGCGCCGGGACAAGAAACATTCAGTACTTC. It is translated as CASSAGTRNIQYF. The chain couples TRBV7-2 to TRBJ2-4, with D perhaps matching TRBD1 (6 bases). The CDR3 is made up of 13 amino acids. The V and J ends lost 5 bases and 6 bases respectively, with 11 bases between them. Germline V lookup: CDR1 SGHTA, CDR2 FQGNSA.

The chain has TRBV5-4 and TRBJ2-2; TRBD1 matches 7 bases. CDR3 length: 12 amino acids. CDR1 and CDR2 from the germline V gene are SGHNT and YYREEE (reference sequence). The J segment lost 9 bases and the V segment lost 4 bases, leaving 3 bases of the junction unmatched. The CDR3 coding sequence is TGTGCCAGCAGCCGGGACAGAAGGGAGCTGTTTTTT. Translating it yields CASSRDRRELFF.

V usage is TRBV7-2 and J usage is TRBJ2-3; tentative D call: TRBD2 (7 bases). CDR3 size: 16 residues. V was shortened by 3 bases and J by 6 bases, with 19 bases between the two germline ends. Germline V gives CDR1 SGHTA, CDR2 FQGNSA. CDR3 amino acids: CASSLDGGGAPDTQYF. In nucleotides, the CDR3 is TGTGCCAGCAGCTTGGATGGAGGGGGGGCCCCGGATACGCAGTATTTT.

V usage is TRBV11-2 and J usage is TRBJ2-3; TRBD2 aligns across 11 bases. This CDR3 region has 18 residues. J was trimmed by 2 bases and V by 1 base; bases with no gene match: 8. Germline-derived CDR1 and CDR2 are SGHAT and FQNNGV. CDR3 nucleotide sequence: TGTGCCAGCAGCTTAGTTCGTTCTAGCGGGGGGTACACAGATACGCAGTATTTT. Translating it yields CASSLVRSSGGYTDTQYF.

The rearrangement links TRBV4-3 to TRBJ1-5; D gene unclear. The V gene's germline CDR1 is LGHNA and CDR2 YSLEER. V was clipped by 7 bases and J by 4 bases, with 5 bases between them. This CDR3 spans 11 amino acids. CDR3 protein: CASIGNQPQHF. In DNA form, the CDR3 reads TGCGCCAGCATTGGGAATCAGCCCCAGCATTTT.

V usage is TRBV7-9 and J usage is TRBJ1-2, with D uncertain. Germline V gene sequence: CDR1 SEHNR, CDR2 FQNEAQ (reference sequence). CDR3 size: 13 residues. Trimming cost V 1 base and J 2 bases, with 5 bases left between them. The DNA for the CDR3 is TGTGCCAGCAGCTTAGAACTAAACTATGGCTACACCTTC. Protein sequence: CASSLELNYGYTF.

This clonotype occurred a few times. The chain has TRBV29-1 and TRBJ2-1, with 12 positions matching TRBD2. Germline V CDR1 and CDR2: SQVTM, ANQGSEA. CDR3 length equals 16 residues. The J segment lost 7 bases and the V segment lost 1 base, leaving 8 bases of the junction unmatched. CDR3 coding DNA: TGCAGCGTTGAAGTGCTTCTAGCGGGGGGGCCGAATGAGCAGTTCTTC. Encoded protein: CSVEVLLAGGPNEQFF.

This clonotype has only a few counts. V gene TRBV7-2 combines with J gene TRBJ2-5; 7 positions match TRBD2. The CDR3 has 14 amino acids. Germline trimming cut 5 bases from V and 0 bases from J; bases unmatched to any gene: 3. Looked up from germline, CDR1 is SGHTA and CDR2 is FQGNSA. The CDR3 loop is CASSPGGDQETQYF. The CDR3 bases are TGTGCCAGCAGCCCTGGGGGGGACCAAGAGACCCAGTACTTC.

The rearrangement uses TRBV2 and TRBJ1-2, with TRBD1 matching over 7 bases. The CDR3 length is 15 residues. V shed 1 base and J 4 bases; nucleotides not matched to a gene: 6. Germline V lookup: CDR1 SNHLY, CDR2 FYNNEI. CDR3 in amino acids: CASSEEGGLTYGYTF. The CDR3 bases are TGTGCCAGCAGTGAAGAAGGGGGCCTAACCTATGGCTACACCTTC.

This clonotype has at least ten counts. V usage is TRBV5-4 and J usage is TRBJ2-5; the match to TRBD2 covers 7 bases. The germline gives CDR1 SGHNT, CDR2 YYREEE (reference sequence). V gave up 2 bases and J gave up 1 base; unmatched junction bases: 5. CDR3 length: 15 residues. The CDR3 region is CASSFFGGGQETQYF. The CDR3 DNA reads as TGTGCCAGCAGCTTTTTTGGGGGGGGCCAAGAGACCCAGTACTTC.

This chain joins TRBV6-5 and TRBJ2-3; D is uncertain. The CDR3 covers 16 residues. V was clipped by 5 bases and J by 6 bases, with 21 bases between them. Germline V gene data show CDR1 as MNHEY and CDR2 as SVGAGI. As DNA, the CDR3 is TGTGCCAGCAGTCCGTGGGCCGACATCCCACAGGATACGCAGTATTTT. It encodes CASSPWADIPQDTQYF.

This clonotype was detected a few times. The chain links TRBV3-1 to TRBJ1-2; D possibly corresponds to TRBD1 (6 bases). Germline V gene data show CDR1 as LGHDT and CDR2 as YNNKEL (reference sequence). The CDR3 covers 14 residues. Trimming took 6 bases from V and 4 from J, leaving 15 bases between them. Written as DNA, the CDR3 is TGTGCCAGCAGTGCGGGGGCAGTCAGCTATGGCTACACCTTC. Translation gives CASSAGAVSYGYTF. The whole variable domain, filled in from reference TRBV3-1 and TRBJ1-2, reads DTAVSQTPKYLVTQMGNDKSIKCEQNLGHDTMYWYKQDSKKFLKIMFSYNNKELIINETVPNRFSPKSPDKAHLNLHINSLELGDSAVYFCASSAGAVSYGYTFGSGTRLTVV.

This clonotype was seen repeatedly, ten times or more. CDR3 region: CASSEGAYNEQFF. The CDR3 DNA reads TGTGCCAGCAGTGAGGGGGCATACAATGAGCAGTTCTTC. V gene TRBV2 combines with J gene TRBJ2-1, with a tentative D call TRBD1 (6 bases). Germline V CDR1 and CDR2: SNHLY, FYNNEI. The CDR3 is 13 amino acids. V lost 3 bases and J lost 4, with 7 bases in between.

The chain links TRBV6-6 to TRBJ1-5; possibly TRBD1 for D (5 bases). Trimming left V 11 bases short and J 5 bases short, with 16 bases between. The CDR3 is 13 amino acids. Per the germline V gene, CDR1 is MNHNY and CDR2 is SVGAGI (reference sequence). CDR3 sequence: CAHAFWGDQPQHF. In nucleotides, the CDR3 is TGTGCCCACGCCTTTTGGGGCGATCAGCCCCAGCATTTT.

V usage is TRBV6-6 and J usage is TRBJ2-3; D is unclear. This CDR3 comprises 16 residues. V was cut by 5 bases and J by 3 bases, with 18 bases left in between. Germline-derived CDR1 and CDR2 are MNHNY and SVGAGI (reference sequence). CDR3 nucleotides: TGTGCCAGCAGTCGAGGTGTGTTGCGGTCTACAGATACGCAGTATTTT. This gives the protein CASSRGVLRSTDTQYF.